Listed below are T cell receptor beta chains from one sample, sequenced in a study of cytomegalovirus exposure and HLA in healthy donors. Repertoires were generated with immunoSEQ multiplex PCR, while TCRdb's copy carries only in-frame clones and drops some. The sample comprises 150,000 to 200,000 clones, around 80% of which are singletons, and around 2.3% rests with the top ten. The sequenced material came from PBMCs. These receptors were obtained from a woman aged 45-65 years in good health and CMV-seronegative. Each CDR3 is given with its conserved first and last residue. The D gene is left open where the match is weak. Some rows have no size entry. The others give once, few or many, or a class for an expanded clone.

CDR3aa | CDR3nt | v_gene | d_gene | j_gene | abundance
CASRHPSDLLRGLWLGYTF | TGTGCCAGCAGACATCCCTCGGACCTACTAAGGGGACTCTGGTTGGGCTACACCTTC | TRBV28 | - | TRBJ1-2 | once
CASSPTGGTGANVLTF | TGCGCCAGCAGCCCCACGGGAGGTACTGGGGCCAACGTCCTGACTTTC | TRBV4-3 | TRBD2 | TRBJ2-6 | -
CASSLEGAAPPYEQYF | TGTGCCAGCAGCTTAGAGGGGGCAGCACCACCCTACGAGCAGTACTTC | TRBV7-2 | TRBD1 | TRBJ2-7 | -
CASSFTGYEQYF | TGTGCCAGTAGTTTCACAGGGTACGAGCAGTACTTC | TRBV19 | - | TRBJ2-7 | -
CASSLPMTSGGETQYF | TGCGCCAGCAGCTTGCCGATGACTAGCGGGGGTGAGACCCAGTACTTC | TRBV5-1 | TRBD2 | TRBJ2-5 | -
CASSVGAGASETQYF | TGTGCCAGCAGTGTGGGGGCAGGGGCGTCGGAGACCCAGTACTTC | TRBV6-1 | - | TRBJ2-5 | -
CASGPGTGGTRNTGELFF | TGCGCCAGTGGACCCGGGACAGGGGGAACTCGGAACACCGGGGAGCTGTTTTTT | TRBV4-3 | TRBD1 | TRBJ2-2 | -
CASSVYGQGRTEAFF | TGTGCCAGCAGCGTATATGGACAGGGACGCACTGAAGCTTTCTTT | TRBV28 | TRBD1 | TRBJ1-1 | -
CASSQPGTADEQYF | TGCGCCAGCAGCCAACCTGGGACAGCCGACGAGCAGTACTTC | TRBV4-1 | TRBD1 | TRBJ2-7 | -
CASSPTGQGFYGYTF | TGTGCCAGCTCCCCTACGGGACAGGGTTTCTATGGCTACACCTTC | TRBV18 | TRBD1 | TRBJ1-2 | -
CASSLASSWSANEQFF | TGCGCCAGCAGCTTGGCCTCCAGCTGGAGTGCCAATGAGCAGTTCTTC | TRBV5-1 | - | TRBJ2-1 | -
CASSSRITGRVTVGANVLTF | TGTGCCAGCAGCTCCAGAATCACAGGGAGGGTTACGGTTGGGGCCAACGTCCTGACTTTC | TRBV9 | - | TRBJ2-6 | -
CASSPYSAGLSYNEQFF | TGTGCCAGCTCACCATATTCAGCGGGTTTATCCTACAATGAGCAGTTCTTC | TRBV18 | - | TRBJ2-1 | -
CASSAGTGGLELFF | TGTGCCAGCAGCGCGGGGACAGGGGGATTGGAACTGTTTTTT | TRBV9 | TRBD1 | TRBJ1-4 | -
CASSLDRGWETQYF | TGCGCCAGCAGCTTGGACAGGGGCTGGGAGACCCAGTACTTC | TRBV5-1 | TRBD1 | TRBJ2-5 | -
CASSSTEGFLHF | TGTGCCAGCAGCTCCACGGAGGGGTTCCTCCACTTT | TRBV11-2 | - | TRBJ1-6 | once
CSSRTRYDSPLHF | TGTTCCAGCAGAACCAGGTATGATTCACCCCTCCACTTT | TRBV7-9 | - | TRBJ1-6 | -
CASSPGTSGRAPTQYF | TGTGCCAGCAGCCCGGGGACTAGCGGGAGGGCCCCGACCCAGTACTTC | TRBV9 | TRBD2 | TRBJ2-5 | -
CASSLRTGPDFGAQHF | TGTGCCAGCAGCCTCAGGACAGGGCCTGATTTTGGGGCCCAGCATTTT | TRBV13 | TRBD1 | TRBJ1-5 | -
CASSPGQGTVYEQYF | TGTGCCAGCTCACCTGGACAGGGAACTGTCTACGAGCAGTACTTC | TRBV18 | TRBD1 | TRBJ2-7 | -
CASSQDNRRGGLTDTQYF | TGTGCCAGCAGCCAAGATAATCGGCGGGGGGGCTTGACAGATACGCAGTATTTT | TRBV14 | TRBD2 | TRBJ2-3 | -
CASSDDRSTDTQYF | TGTGCCAGCAGTGACGACAGGAGCACAGATACGCAGTATTTT | TRBV25-1 | - | TRBJ2-3 | -
CASSQTGGLQETQYF | TGCGCCAGCAGTCAGACAGGGGGTCTGCAAGAGACCCAGTACTTC | TRBV5-1 | TRBD1 | TRBJ2-5 | -
CASSFITGELFF | TGTGCCAGCAGTTTTATCACCGGGGAGCTGTTTTTT | TRBV28 | - | TRBJ2-2 | -
CASSLQGEGEQYF | TGCGCCAGCAGCCTACAGGGCGAGGGGGAGCAGTACTTC | TRBV5-1 | - | TRBJ2-7 | -
CASSQGGRRSSYEQYF | TGTGCCAGCAGCCAAGGTGGCAGAAGGAGCTCCTACGAGCAGTACTTC | TRBV4-2 | - | TRBJ2-7 | -
CASSLTGFGTEAFF | TGTGCCAGCAGCTTGACAGGGTTTGGCACTGAAGCTTTCTTT | TRBV7-9 | TRBD1 | TRBJ1-1 | -
CASSEAPGRGLRRGGGYTF | TGTGCCAGCAGTGAAGCGCCGGGAAGGGGGTTGCGACGGGGGGGTGGCTACACCTTC | TRBV6-1 | - | TRBJ1-2 | -
CASSEAGRGLYNEQFF | TGTGCCAGCAGTGAAGCGGGCAGGGGGCTATACAATGAGCAGTTCTTC | TRBV2 | TRBD1 | TRBJ2-1 | -
CASSSTGGREKLFF | TGTGCCAGCAGTTCGACAGGGGGCAGGGAAAAACTGTTTTTT | TRBV6-6 | TRBD1 | TRBJ1-4 | -
CASSLGGGGYGYTF | TGTGCCAGCAGTTTAGGCGGGGGGGGCTATGGCTACACCTTC | TRBV27 | - | TRBJ1-2 | -
CASSFPDRGTDTQYF | TGTGCCAGCAGCTTTCCGGACAGGGGCACAGATACGCAGTATTTT | TRBV11-1 | TRBD1 | TRBJ2-3 | -
CASSVGGAETQYF | TGTGCCAGCAGTGTAGGGGGGGCAGAGACCCAGTACTTC | TRBV25-1 | - | TRBJ2-5 | -
CASSQDRGQSSYNSPLHF | TGCGCCAGCAGCCAAGATAGGGGACAGAGCTCCTATAATTCACCCCTCCACTTT | TRBV4-3 | TRBD1 | TRBJ1-6 | -
CASSQDGGVADTQYF | TGCGCCAGCAGCCAAGATGGGGGGGTGGCAGATACGCAGTATTTT | TRBV4-1 | TRBD2 | TRBJ2-3 | -
CASSRDMNTEAFF | TGTGCCAGCAGCAGGGACATGAACACTGAAGCTTTCTTT | TRBV14 | - | TRBJ1-1 | -
CASSLHSGTAGETQYF | TGTGCCAGCAGCCTACACAGCGGGACTGCAGGGGAGACCCAGTACTTC | TRBV11-1 | TRBD2 | TRBJ2-5 | -
CASSPGLAKNEQFF | TGTGCCAGTAGTCCGGGACTAGCGAAGAATGAGCAGTTCTTC | TRBV19 | TRBD2 | TRBJ2-1 | -
CATQGSNEQYF | TGTGCCACCCAGGGTAGCAACGAGCAGTACTTC | TRBV10-3 | - | TRBJ2-7 | few
CASSEVIDRVREAFF | TGTGCCAGCAGTGAAGTGATTGACAGGGTACGCGAAGCTTTCTTT | TRBV6-1 | TRBD1 | TRBJ1-1 | -
CASSFERDRNTIYF | TGCGCCAGCAGCTTCGAGAGGGATCGAAACACCATATATTTT | TRBV5-1 | - | TRBJ1-3 | -
CASSPPGRRYNEQFF | TGTGCCAGCAGCCCACCCGGGAGAAGGTATAATGAGCAGTTCTTC | TRBV7-2 | - | TRBJ2-1 | once
CASSLLVTSGRRDNEQFF | TGTGCCAGCAGCTTGTTAGTGACTAGCGGGAGACGAGACAATGAGCAGTTCTTC | TRBV5-6 | TRBD2 | TRBJ2-1 | -
CASSLTPEQFF | TGTGCCAGCAGCTTAACTCCTGAGCAGTTCTTC | TRBV7-9 | - | TRBJ2-1 | -
CASLLNGRATDTQYF | TGTGCCAGTCTTCTTAACGGGAGGGCCACAGATACGCAGTATTTT | TRBV19 | TRBD2 | TRBJ2-3 | -
CSVEDEGAGNTIYF | TGCAGCGTTGAAGATGAAGGGGCGGGAAACACCATATATTTT | TRBV29-1 | - | TRBJ1-3 | -
CASSYRTANYGYTF | TGTGCCAGCAGCTATCGGACAGCGAACTATGGCTACACCTTC | TRBV5-6 | - | TRBJ1-2 | -
CASSLGLGGFGAFF | TGTGCCAGCAGTCTAGGTCTGGGAGGTTTCGGAGCTTTCTTT | TRBV6-5 | - | TRBJ1-1 | -
CASSATGTPYEQYF | TGTGCCAGCAGCGCAACAGGGACCCCCTACGAGCAGTACTTC | TRBV9 | - | TRBJ2-7 | -
CASSINDRGGYTF | TGTGCCAGTAGTATAAACGACAGGGGTGGCTACACCTTC | TRBV19 | TRBD1 | TRBJ1-2 | -
CASSSGTSGTDTQYF | TGTGCCAGCAGCTCCGGGACTTCGGGCACAGATACGCAGTATTTT | TRBV7-3 | - | TRBJ2-3 | once
CASSVGLGEVQETQYF | TGTGCCAGCAGCGTAGGGCTTGGGGAGGTCCAAGAGACCCAGTACTTC | TRBV9 | - | TRBJ2-5 | -
CASSQGLFASGTNGYETQYF | TGCGCCAGCAGCCAAGGACTTTTCGCTAGCGGGACGAACGGGTACGAGACCCAGTACTTC | TRBV4-3 | TRBD2 | TRBJ2-5 | -
CASSTRAGVHEQYF | TGTGCCAGCTCTACCAGGGCAGGGGTCCACGAGCAGTACTTC | TRBV18 | - | TRBJ2-7 | -
CASSQDRRQVQPGELFF | TGTGCCAGCAGCCAAGATCGGAGACAGGTGCAACCCGGGGAGCTGTTTTTT | TRBV4-2 | - | TRBJ2-2 | -
CASSPVKLISGNTIYF | TGTGCCAGCTCACCAGTCAAACTAATATCTGGAAACACCATATATTTT | TRBV18 | - | TRBJ1-3 | -
CAISRSSGIESTDTQYF | TGTGCCATCAGTCGGTCTAGCGGCATAGAAAGCACAGATACGCAGTATTTT | TRBV10-3 | TRBD2 | TRBJ2-3 | -
CASSLALGGGRYYYEQYF | TGTGCCAGCAGCTTAGCGCTAGGGGGCGGGAGGTACTACTACGAGCAGTACTTC | TRBV7-9 | - | TRBJ2-7 | -
CASSTPNTGELFF | TGTGCCAGCAGTACTCCGAACACCGGGGAGCTGTTTTTT | TRBV28 | - | TRBJ2-2 | -